A selection of T cell receptor beta chains follows, all from one sample in a study of tumor-infiltrating lymphocytes in primary liver carcinoma. Each CDR3 protein is one row after TCRdb ran MiXCR on the multiplex PCR reads. The repertoire holds approximately 300,000 distinct CDR3 sequences, with roughly two thirds as singletons. The sequencing sample was made of peripheral blood. All receptors come from a man in his forties with primary liver carcinoma and hepatitis B virus infection. Each CDR3 is given without its conserved first and last residue.

V gene,J gene,CDR3 protein
TRBV11-2,TRBJ2-1,ARSLVVRGSYIEQF
TRBV19,TRBJ1-1,ASADGYTEAF
TRBV10-3,TRBJ1-1,AISGGAGRRVTEAF
TRBV4-1,TRBJ2-3,ASSQEGAGGNTQY
TRBV6-5,TRBJ1-6,ASKYRALNSPIH
TRBV11-3,TRBJ2-2,ASNSRGLAGVAGEPF
TRBV7-9,TRBJ1-1,VRSLTGLGAEAF
TRBV11-1,TRBJ2-7,ASSLASPGEGYEQY
TRBV14,TRBJ2-5,ASSQGVYQETQY
TRBV30,TRBJ2-3,AWRLESTDTQY
TRBV4-2,TRBJ1-1,ASSQVREGLNTEAL
TRBV12-3/TRBV12-4,TRBJ2-1,ASSLGGYQQF
TRBV20-1,TRBJ2-7,SASGPGTGTTEQY
TRBV6-2/TRBV6-3,TRBJ1-5,ASSQGFQPQH
TRBV28,TRBJ2-2,ASRTQGPGELF
TRBV5-4,TRBJ2-1,ASSILAGEYNEQF
TRBV6-6,TRBJ2-1,ASSYGDRVGEQF
TRBV30,TRBJ2-1,ARSEASGGNEQF
TRBV12-3/TRBV12-4,TRBJ1-2,VSSLESNYGYT
TRBV12-3/TRBV12-4,TRBJ2-3,ASRLGGLGTDTQY
TRBV4-2,TRBJ1-4,TSSRDLGEKLF
TRBV4-1,TRBJ2-5,ASSPQGEAYQVTQY
TRBV6-2/TRBV6-3,TRBJ2-1,ASSYGLAAEQL
TRBV5-1,TRBJ2-7,ASRNPGTGTYEQY
TRBV24-1,TRBJ2-3,AVEVGGRSQY
TRBV5-6,TRBJ2-5,ASSSRQGARETQY
TRBV7-2,TRBJ2-1,ASSPSRNEQF
TRBV5-6,TRBJ1-6,ASSLVDSSLH
TRBV5-1,TRBJ1-1,ASSSRGEVNTEAF
TRBV5-1,TRBJ2-1,ASSLGAGVLSEQF
TRBV11-1,TRBJ2-1,ASSDSSSSYSKQL
TRBV6-6,TRBJ2-5,ASSLTGEETQY
TRBV6-5,TRBJ1-1,ASSLQGLRTKAF
TRBV6-1,TRBJ2-7,ASGQGARVEQY
TRBV11-1,TRBJ2-2,ASNLAADTGELF
TRBV12-3/TRBV12-4,TRBJ2-2,ASSSGQGRAVRDLF
TRBV14,TRBJ2-2,ASSPTGGITGELF
TRBV19,TRBJ2-7,ASSIQRGYEQY
TRBV5-1,TRBJ2-2,ASRLTGPANTGELF
TRBV11-1,TRBJ2-5,ASSFGEGLQEIQY
TRBV10-1,TRBJ2-3,ASSEAGTDTQY
TRBV12-3/TRBV12-4,TRBJ1-2,ACSQGAKDSYT
TRBV11-2,TRBJ2-7,ASNSLQGSYEQY
TRBV28,TRBJ2-1,ASSLTGGGGRGGFNEQF
TRBV6-1,TRBJ2-1,ATILAGVSERF
TRBV5-6,TRBJ2-1,ASSFKGEGRYNEQF
TRBV11-1,TRBJ2-7,VSSPRGGREPY
TRBV7-9,TRBJ2-2,ASSPPGQGAGELF
TRBV4-3,TRBJ1-2,ASSESTGSYGYT
TRBV29-1,-,SVRGTAWEQF
TRBV29-1,TRBJ2-1,SVKSGSWNNEQF
TRBV6-5,TRBJ1-5,ASSQQGNQPQH
TRBV6-5,TRBJ1-2,ASSRGRCEGYT